This TCR beta chain originates from a study of CD8 T cells in ankylosing spondylitis. General study points: Clones linked to the disease showed a CD8+ phenotype. They occurred at relatively low frequencies in peripheral blood. Roughly eight highly homologous variants formed a TCR beta motif that appeared characteristic of ankylosing spondylitis blood. The clones that were linked to disease were reported to be significantly enriched in matched synovial fluid samples from ankylosing spondylitis patients.

Library preparation for TCR beta used quantitative 5'-RACE with molecular barcodes. TCRdb reprocessed the 5' RACE reads via MiXCR and lists one record per CDR3 protein. This table has fewer than 400,000 distinct CDR3 sequences, more than 20% appearing once. With respect to this clonotype: Its antigen is undetermined.

The sequenced sample consisted of blood, either unsorted or a sorted T cell fraction (not recorded which). The TCR sequence derives from a male donor with ankylosing spondylitis.

The CDR3 nucleotides read TGTGCCAGCAGCCAAGAGGGCAGGTCCTCTGGAAACACCATATATTTT. Protein: CASSQEGRSSGNTIYF. This sequence joins TRBV4-2 and TRBJ1-3; D gene unclear. The CDR3 has 16 amino acids. Germline V CDR1 and CDR2: LGHNA, YNFKEQ. V lost 0 bases and J 0 bases, leaving 9 bases between the germline ends.